These 25 T cell receptor beta chains were sequenced from one sample in a study of blood T cell repertoires in COVID-19. TCRdb keeps only in-frame clones here, not all; method: immunoSEQ multiplex PCR. Here the sample spans 150,000 to 200,000 clones, 80% to 90% being singletons. Sequences were obtained from peripheral blood. Receptors were obtained from a man between 60 and 75 years old with acute or convalescent COVID-19.

The rearrangement uses TRBV6-5 and TRBJ1-4; 11 nucleotides match TRBD1. Unmatched junction bases numbered 10, after V lost 9 bases and J lost 7 bases. The CDR3 extends over 15 amino acids. CDR1 and CDR2 from the germline V gene are MNHEY and SVGAGI. This CDR3 reads CASQGQGVWGEKLFF. CDR3 nucleotides: TGTGCCAGTCAGGGACAGGGGGTATGGGGTGAAAAACTGTTTTTT.

There are many counts of this clone. V is TRBV5-4 and J is TRBJ2-3; weak D call: TRBD1 (6 bases). The CDR3 sequence is 15 residues long. Germline CDR1 and CDR2: SGHNT and YYREEE (reference sequence). The ends were cut back, 4 bases at V and 2 bases at J, with 14 bases in the middle. This CDR3 is CASSADSRYTDTQYF. The CDR3 DNA reads as TGTGCCAGCAGCGCGGACAGTAGATACACAGATACGCAGTATTTT.

The genes are TRBV27 and TRBJ2-1, with TRBD2 identical over 10 bases. This CDR3 is built from 18 residues. The V gene end was trimmed by 0 bases and the J gene end by 4 bases; junction bases not matched to a gene: 9. Germline V gene sequence: CDR1 MNHEY, CDR2 SMNVEV (reference sequence). CDR3 protein: CASSLSFPAGGFYNEQFF. DNA for the CDR3: TGTGCCAGCAGTTTATCGTTCCCAGCGGGAGGGTTTTACAATGAGCAGTTCTTC.

There are many counts of this clone. The chain carries TRBV6-4 and TRBJ2-1; 7 nucleotides align to TRBD2. The CDR3 consists of 15 residues. CDR1 and CDR2 (germline): MRHNA, SNTAGT. Trimming at V came to 0 bases and at J to 2 bases, leaving 1 base not matched to a gene. CDR3 in DNA: TGTGCCAGCAGTGACTCAGCGGGAACCTACAATGAGCAGTTCTTC. Its translation: CASSDSAGTYNEQFF.

This clone was detected a few times. V and J are TRBV5-1 and TRBJ2-2; D is unresolved. The V gene lost 0 bases and the J gene lost 2 bases, with 5 bases spanning the gap. The length of the CDR3 is 14 residues. CDR1 SGHRS and CDR2 YFSETQ come from the germline V gene. Here the CDR3 reads CASSLELNTGELFF. For the CDR3, the DNA is TGCGCCAGCAGCTTGGAACTCAACACCGGGGAGCTGTTTTTT.

V gene TRBV24-1 combines with J gene TRBJ2-1, with TRBD2 matching over 7 bases. The CDR3 length is 13 residues. With 2 bases clipped from V and 9 bases from J, the junction kept 3 bases outside the gene matches. Germline values: CDR1 KGHDR, CDR2 SFDVKD. The CDR3 DNA follows: TGTGCCACCAGTGATTCAAAGCGGGGTGAGCAGTTCTTC. Residues: CATSDSKRGEQFF.

This rearrangement joins TRBV4-1 to TRBJ2-7; TRBD2 matches 9 bases. Trimming removed 3 bases from V and 0 bases from J; junction bases left unmatched: 6. Germline CDR1 reads MGHRA; CDR2 reads YSYEKL. The CDR3 covers 16 residues. This CDR3 is CASSHSTSGGSYEQYF. CDR3 coding DNA: TGCGCCAGCAGCCATTCGACTAGCGGAGGCTCCTACGAGCAGTACTTC.

This chain uses TRBV2 with TRBJ2-1; 8 bases are shared with TRBD1. This CDR3 spans 13 amino acids. The junction had 4 bases not matched to a gene; V was cut back by 3 bases and J by 9 bases. Germline V lookup: CDR1 SNHLY, CDR2 FYNNEI. Here the CDR3 DNA reads TGTGCCAGCAGTGAGGACAGGGAATTTGAGCAGTTCTTC. Its translation: CASSEDREFEQFF.

This clone was detected once. This chain connects TRBV27 to TRBJ2-2; 10 bases are a match to TRBD2. Germline V gene data show CDR1 as MNHEY and CDR2 as SMNVEV (reference sequence). After removal of 3 bases from V and 3 bases from J, the junction contained 4 bases not matched to a gene. The CDR3 runs 16 residues. CDR3 sequence: CASSFSGRMDTGELFF. The CDR3 nucleotides are TGTGCCAGCAGTTTTAGCGGGAGGATGGACACCGGGGAGCTGTTTTTT.

The V call is TRBV27, the J call TRBJ2-1; the match to TRBD2 covers 7 bases. From germline, CDR1 is MNHEY and CDR2 SMNVEV (reference sequence). V was clipped by 5 bases and J by 2 bases; unmatched bases: 12. This CDR3 spans 17 amino acids. For the CDR3, the DNA is TGTGCCAGCAGTCCCCCCCTGGGGGGGTCTGCCTACAATGAGCAGTTCTTC. Amino acids: CASSPPLGGSAYNEQFF.

The J gene is TRBJ2-7, the V gene TRBV7-9; D is possibly TRBD1 (6 bases). Trimming removed 4 bases from V and 2 bases from J, with 12 bases in between. The CDR3 is 14 amino acids. Germline V gene lookup returns CDR1 SEHNR and CDR2 FQNEAQ (reference sequence). The CDR3 sequence: CASSSDRNPYEQYF. As DNA, the CDR3 is TGTGCCAGCAGCTCAGACAGGAACCCCTACGAGCAGTACTTC.

The rearrangement uses TRBV19 and TRBJ2-2; D perhaps matches TRBD1 (6 bases). CDR3 length: 14 residues. V lost 5 bases and J lost 2, with 9 bases in between. Per the germline V gene, CDR1 is LNHDA and CDR2 is SQIVND (reference sequence). CDR3 amino acids: CASSVQGNTGELFF. In DNA, the CDR3 is TGTGCCAGTAGTGTACAGGGAAACACCGGGGAGCTGTTTTTT.

The rearrangement uses TRBV5-1 and TRBJ2-3; TRBD2 aligns across 7 bases. This CDR3 has 14 residues. V dropped 4 bases and J dropped 6; count of bases not matched to a gene: 8. CDR1 and CDR2 from the germline V gene are SGHRS and YFSETQ. The CDR3 loop is CASSNSGAGDTQYF. CDR3 in DNA: TGCGCCAGCAGCAATAGCGGAGCGGGGGATACGCAGTATTTT.

This chain links TRBV29-1 with TRBJ2-1; 10 bases agree with TRBD1. V lost 7 bases to trimming and J lost 4 bases; unmatched junction nucleotides: 4. The CDR3 has 13 amino acids. Germline V gene data show CDR1 as SQVTM and CDR2 as ANQGSEA. CDR3 in DNA: TGCAGCGCGGGACAGGGGTCATACAATGAGCAGTTCTTC. As protein: CSAGQGSYNEQFF.

V gene TRBV28 combines with J gene TRBJ1-1; the D gene is possibly TRBD1 (5 bases). CDR3 length: 16 amino acids. Trimming removed 3 bases from V and 0 bases from J, with 14 bases in between. Germline CDR1 and CDR2: MDHEN and SYDVKM. The CDR3 region is CASSLPRGGVNTEAFF. The CDR3 DNA follows: TGTGCCAGCAGTTTGCCCCGGGGGGGGGTGAACACTGAAGCTTTCTTT.

V and J are TRBV30 and TRBJ1-6, with TRBD1 as a possible D gene (5 bases). V gave up 8 bases and J gave up 4 bases, with 12 bases separating them. Germline CDR1 is GTSNPN and CDR2 is SVGIG (reference sequence). There are 13 residues in the CDR3. For the CDR3, the DNA is TGTGCCGCCAAAGGGGAATATAATTCACCCCTCCACTTT. Protein: CAAKGEYNSPLHF.

This chain joins TRBV6-5 and TRBJ1-6; D is unclear. V was shortened by 4 bases and J by 10 bases, with 8 bases between the two germline ends. This CDR3 is 12 amino acids long. Germline V gene sequence: CDR1 MNHEY, CDR2 SVGAGI. The CDR3 nucleotides are TGTGCCAGCAGTTCTCCACGGTCACCCCTCCACTTT. Amino acids: CASSSPRSPLHF.

The rearrangement uses TRBV2 and TRBJ1-2; 9 bases are shared with TRBD1. CDR1 and CDR2 from the germline V gene are SNHLY and FYNNEI. Trimming cost V 7 bases and J 5 bases; bases outside gene matches: 5. This CDR3 spans 13 amino acids. The CDR3 reads CASKDRGPYGYTF. The CDR3 region has the DNA TGTGCCAGCAAGGACAGGGGCCCTTATGGCTACACCTTC.

Written as DNA, the CDR3 is TGTGCCAGCAGCTTAGGGAGGGCACAGAACACTGAAGCTTTCTTT. Translating gives CASSLGRAQNTEAFF. The chain combines TRBV11-2 with TRBJ1-1; D not certain. Germline V CDR1 and CDR2: SGHAT, FQNNGV. The length of the CDR3 is 15 residues. V lost 1 base to trimming and J lost 1 base, with 10 bases between them. The full variable domain, in which reference TRBV11-2 and TRBJ1-1 provide the parts outside the CDR3, is EAGVAQSPRYKIIEKRQSVAFWCNPISGHATLYWYQQILGQGPKLLIQFQNNGVVDDSQLPKDRFSAERLKGVDSTLKIQPAKLEDSAVYLCASSLGRAQNTEAFFGQGTRLTVV.

V usage is TRBV21-1 and J usage is TRBJ2-7; the table assigns TRBD1, which was not confirmed against the DNA. TRBV21-1 is assigned pseudogene status. The CDR3 totals 14 residues. CDR3 sequence (DNA): TGTGCCAGCAGCAAAGAGGGACAGGGTTTGGAGCAGTACTTC. Translation gives CASSKEGQGLEQYF.

The chain is built from TRBV18 and TRBJ2-1; tentatively, D is TRBD2 (6 bases). CDR1 is KGHSH and CDR2 is LQKENI in the germline V gene. The V and J ends lost 4 bases and 3 bases respectively, with 13 bases between them. The CDR3 covers 15 residues. CDR3 in DNA: TGTGCCAGCTCACGAGGGGCTAGCGACTACAATGAGCAGTTCTTC. As protein: CASSRGASDYNEQFF. Full variable domain (outside the CDR3, taken from reference TRBV18 and TRBJ2-1): NAGVMQNPRHLVRRRGQEARLRCSPMKGHSHVYWYRQLPEEGLKFMVYLQKENIIDESGMPKERFSAEFPKEGPSILRIQQVVRGDSAAYFCASSRGASDYNEQFFGPGTRLTVL.

V and J are TRBV5-5 and TRBJ1-2; D call uncertain. The CDR3 has 13 amino acids. Deletions cut 0 bases from V and 2 bases from J, with 5 bases between. Germline assignment: CDR1 SGHKS and CDR2 YYEKEE (reference sequence). The CDR3 DNA is TGTGCCAGCAGCTTGGGGCAAAACTATGGCTACACCTTC. Its protein is CASSLGQNYGYTF. Drawing the rest from reference TRBV5-5 and TRBJ1-2, the complete variable domain is DAGVTQSPTHLIKTRGQQVTLRCSPISGHKSVSWYQQVLGQGPQFIFQYYEKEERGRGNFPDRFSARQFPNYSSELNVNALLLGDSALYLCASSLGQNYGYTFGSGTRLTVV.

The genes are TRBV5-1 and TRBJ1-2; TRBD1 aligns across 10 bases. The junction had 16 bases not matched to a gene; V was cut back by 4 bases and J by 7 bases. Germline V gene lookup returns CDR1 SGHRS and CDR2 YFSETQ. The CDR3 length is 17 residues. CDR3 region: CASSIQTGTGDRPGYTF. In nucleotides, the CDR3 is TGCGCCAGCAGCATCCAAACCGGGACAGGGGACAGGCCTGGCTACACCTTC.

CDR3 DNA: TGTGCCAGCAGGAGCGGACAGGCGCCGGGTAGCACAGATACGCAGTATTTT. This encodes CASRSGQAPGSTDTQYF. J is TRBJ2-3 and V is TRBV2; 7 bases fit TRBD1. The CDR3 is 17 amino acids. With 6 bases clipped from V and 0 bases from J, the junction kept 12 bases outside the gene matches. Germline V gene data show CDR1 as SNHLY and CDR2 as FYNNEI.

This clone was detected only a few times. The chain joins TRBV7-9 to TRBJ1-3; possible D gene TRBD1, 5 bases. The germline V gene encodes CDR1 SEHNR and CDR2 FQNEAQ (reference sequence). There are 15 residues in the CDR3. V was trimmed by 3 bases and J by 0 bases, leaving 9 bases between them. CDR3 DNA sequence: TGTGCCAGCAGCTTGGGGGGAAGCTCTGGAAACACCATATATTTT. Protein product: CASSLGGSSGNTIYF.